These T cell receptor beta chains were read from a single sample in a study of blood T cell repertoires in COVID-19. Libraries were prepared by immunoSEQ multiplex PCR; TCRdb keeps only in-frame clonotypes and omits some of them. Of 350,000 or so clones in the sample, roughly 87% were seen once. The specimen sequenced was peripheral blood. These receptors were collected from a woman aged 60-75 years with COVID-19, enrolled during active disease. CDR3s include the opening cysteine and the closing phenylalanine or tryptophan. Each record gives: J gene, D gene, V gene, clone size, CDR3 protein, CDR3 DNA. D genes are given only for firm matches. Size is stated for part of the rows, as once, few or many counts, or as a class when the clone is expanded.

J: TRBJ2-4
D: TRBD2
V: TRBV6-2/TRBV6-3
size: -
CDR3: CASSYEGSGGRNIQYF
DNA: TGTGCCAGCAGTTACGAGGGTAGCGGGGGACGGAACATTCAGTACTTC

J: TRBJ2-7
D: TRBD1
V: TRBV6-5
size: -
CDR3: CASKREQGLGEQYF
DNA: TGTGCCAGCAAGAGGGAACAGGGGCTGGGCGAGCAGTACTTC

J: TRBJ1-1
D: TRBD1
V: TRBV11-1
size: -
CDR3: CASRGQGNTEAFF
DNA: TGTGCCAGCAGGGGACAGGGCAACACTGAAGCTTTCTTT

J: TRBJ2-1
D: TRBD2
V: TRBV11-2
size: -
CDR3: CASSRPGLASYNEQFF
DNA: TGTGCCAGCAGCCGGCCGGGACTAGCGTCCTACAATGAGCAGTTCTTC

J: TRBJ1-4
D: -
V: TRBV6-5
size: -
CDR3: CASSYSLRGKLFF
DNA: TGTGCCAGCAGTTACTCCCTGCGGGGAAAACTGTTTTTT

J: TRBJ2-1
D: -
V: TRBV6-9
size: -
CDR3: CASRIFPFQGGHEQFF
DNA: TGTGCCAGCAGAATTTTTCCCTTTCAGGGGGGACATGAGCAGTTCTTC

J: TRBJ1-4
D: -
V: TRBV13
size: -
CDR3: CASSLGPGTNEKLFF
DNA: TGTGCCAGCAGCTTAGGCCCGGGGACTAATGAAAAACTGTTTTTT

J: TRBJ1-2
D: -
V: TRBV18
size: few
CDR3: CASSHEEGTNYGYTF
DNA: TGTGCCAGCTCCCACGAGGAGGGCACTAACTATGGCTACACCTTC

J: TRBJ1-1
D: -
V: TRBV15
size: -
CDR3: CATSRGGNSLNTEAFF
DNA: TGTGCCACCAGCCGGGGAGGGAATAGCCTGAACACTGAAGCTTTCTTT

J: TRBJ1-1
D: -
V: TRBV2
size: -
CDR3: CASSSRGGSTEAFF
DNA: TGTGCCAGCAGTTCCAGGGGTGGGAGCACTGAAGCTTTCTTT

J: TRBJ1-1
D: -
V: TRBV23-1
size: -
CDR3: CASRRRGMNTEAFF
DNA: TGCGCCAGCAGGCGCCGAGGGATGAACACTGAAGCTTTCTTT

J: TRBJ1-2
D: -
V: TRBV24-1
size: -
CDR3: CATSDLTPGGESGYTF
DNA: TGTGCCACCAGTGATTTGACCCCCGGGGGGGAATCTGGCTACACCTTC

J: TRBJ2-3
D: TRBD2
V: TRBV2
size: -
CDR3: CASSEGHTSGVTDTQYF
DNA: TGTGCCAGCAGTGAAGGGCACACTAGCGGGGTAACAGATACGCAGTATTTT

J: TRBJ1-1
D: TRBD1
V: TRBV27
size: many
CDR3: CASSEGTGTFF
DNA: TGTGCCAGCAGTGAGGGGACAGGGACTTTCTTT

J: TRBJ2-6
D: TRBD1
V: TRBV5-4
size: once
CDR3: CASSSGKGARGANVLTF
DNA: TGTGCCAGCAGCTCTGGGAAGGGGGCGCGGGGGGCCAACGTCCTGACTTTC

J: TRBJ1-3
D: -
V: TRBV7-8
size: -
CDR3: CASSLDRAGNTIYF
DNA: TGTGCCAGCAGCTTAGACAGGGCTGGAAACACCATATATTTT

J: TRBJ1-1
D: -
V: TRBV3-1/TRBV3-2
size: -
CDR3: CASSQTDSEAFF
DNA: TGTGCCAGCAGCCAAACGGACAGCGAAGCTTTCTTT

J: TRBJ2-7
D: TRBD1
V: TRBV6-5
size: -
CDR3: CASRVDRGHEQYF
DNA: TGTGCCAGCAGAGTAGACAGGGGCCACGAGCAGTACTTC

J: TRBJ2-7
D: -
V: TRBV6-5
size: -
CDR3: CASSYSMGAYEQYF
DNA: TGTGCCAGCAGTTACTCGATGGGAGCCTACGAGCAGTACTTC

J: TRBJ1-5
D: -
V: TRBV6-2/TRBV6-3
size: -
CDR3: CASSYLRGLGNQPQHF
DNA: TGTGCCAGCAGTTACCTCAGGGGATTGGGCAATCAGCCCCAGCATTTT

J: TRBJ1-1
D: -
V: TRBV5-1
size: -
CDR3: CASSRQVSIMNTEAFF
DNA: TGCGCCAGCAGCCGACAGGTGTCTATAATGAACACTGAAGCTTTCTTT

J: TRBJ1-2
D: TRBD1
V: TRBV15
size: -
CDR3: CATSRDKVGQVLTF
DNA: TGTGCCACCAGCAGAGATAAGGTTGGACAGGTGCTCACCTTC

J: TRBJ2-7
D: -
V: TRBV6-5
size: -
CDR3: CASSYGSGNYEQYF
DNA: TGTGCCAGCAGTTACGGCAGCGGAAACTACGAGCAGTACTTC

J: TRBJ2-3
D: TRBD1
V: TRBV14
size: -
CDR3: CASSQWGQGPDTQYF
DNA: TGTGCCAGCAGCCAATGGGGACAGGGACCAGATACGCAGTATTTT

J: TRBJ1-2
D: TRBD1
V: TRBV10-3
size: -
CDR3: CAISGDRGYGYTF
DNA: TGTGCCATCAGTGGGGACAGGGGCTATGGCTACACCTTC